Listed below are T cell receptor beta chains from one sample, sequenced in a study of cytotoxic CD8 clonotypes in ibrutinib-treated CLL. Sequencing used immunoSEQ multiplex PCR; TCRdb keeps in-frame clones, though not all of them. Of hundreds of thousands of clones in the sample, roughly 79% were seen once. This specimen consisted of PBMCs, obtained before ibrutinib treatment. The receptor set was obtained from a human donor with chronic lymphocytic leukemia. Both conserved end residues are part of each CDR3. The order of the fields is D gene, V gene, J gene, clone size, CDR3 DNA, CDR3 protein. D genes are given only for firm matches. Some rows have no size entry. The others give once, few or many, or a class for an expanded clone.

d_call: -; v_call: TRBV11-3; j_call: TRBJ2-7; clone_size: -; cdr3_nt: TGTGCCAGCAGCTTAAACCGGGACCAGTCCTACGAGCAGTACTTC; cdr3_aa: CASSLNRDQSYEQYF
d_call: -; v_call: TRBV6-1; j_call: TRBJ1-1; clone_size: few; cdr3_nt: TGTGCCAGCAGTGTCCAGCAGAACACTGAAGCTTTCTTT; cdr3_aa: CASSVQQNTEAFF
d_call: -; v_call: TRBV5-6; j_call: TRBJ1-2; clone_size: -; cdr3_nt: TGTGCCAGCAGCTCCCCGGGCAGGCTAGCTAACTATGGCTACACCTTC; cdr3_aa: CASSSPGRLANYGYTF
d_call: -; v_call: TRBV4-3; j_call: TRBJ2-1; clone_size: -; cdr3_nt: TGCGCCAGCAGCCAAGATAGAAGCGGAGCCCTGGGCAATGAGCAGTTCTTC; cdr3_aa: CASSQDRSGALGNEQFF
d_call: TRBD1; v_call: TRBV19; j_call: TRBJ1-5; clone_size: -; cdr3_nt: TGTGCCACCGACCTACCGGGACAGTATTATGATCAGCCCCAGCATTTT; cdr3_aa: CATDLPGQYYDQPQHF
d_call: -; v_call: TRBV19; j_call: TRBJ2-7; clone_size: once; cdr3_nt: TGTGCCAGTAGTATAGTGTCTAGTCACTACGAGCAGTACTTC; cdr3_aa: CASSIVSSHYEQYF
d_call: -; v_call: TRBV5-1; j_call: TRBJ2-7; clone_size: -; cdr3_nt: TGCGCCAGCAGGGCCGCAGCCTACGAGCAGTACTTC; cdr3_aa: CASRAAAYEQYF
d_call: -; v_call: TRBV10-3; j_call: TRBJ2-1; clone_size: -; cdr3_nt: TGTGCCATCAGTGGTCAATTGGCGGGAAATGAGCAGTTCTTC; cdr3_aa: CAISGQLAGNEQFF
d_call: TRBD1; v_call: TRBV6-5; j_call: TRBJ2-1; clone_size: once; cdr3_nt: TGTGCCAGCAGCCGGACAGGGGATGAGCAGTTCTTC; cdr3_aa: CASSRTGDEQFF
d_call: -; v_call: TRBV2; j_call: TRBJ1-1; clone_size: -; cdr3_nt: TGTGCCAGTAAGCATGAGGGCGGTCTGAACACTGAAGCTTTCTTT; cdr3_aa: CASKHEGGLNTEAFF
d_call: -; v_call: TRBV19; j_call: TRBJ2-6; clone_size: -; cdr3_nt: TGTGCCAGTACCGAAGACAGCCGGAATTACAACGTCCTGACTTTC; cdr3_aa: CASTEDSRNYNVLTF
d_call: TRBD2; v_call: TRBV5-6; j_call: TRBJ2-7; clone_size: -; cdr3_nt: TGTGCCAGCAGCCTCGGCGGGAGGGAGCAGTACTTC; cdr3_aa: CASSLGGREQYF
d_call: -; v_call: TRBV9; j_call: TRBJ2-1; clone_size: -; cdr3_nt: TGTGCCAGCAGCGTAGACTCGGGACTGGACCACAATGAGCAGTTCTTC; cdr3_aa: CASSVDSGLDHNEQFF
d_call: -; v_call: TRBV2; j_call: TRBJ2-1; clone_size: -; cdr3_nt: TGTGCCAGCAGACCAATTATAAATGAGCAGTTCTTC; cdr3_aa: CASRPIINEQFF
d_call: -; v_call: TRBV7-8; j_call: TRBJ1-2; clone_size: -; cdr3_nt: TGTGCCAGCAGCCTCCTTGGGCCGGCTAACTATGGCTACACCTTC; cdr3_aa: CASSLLGPANYGYTF